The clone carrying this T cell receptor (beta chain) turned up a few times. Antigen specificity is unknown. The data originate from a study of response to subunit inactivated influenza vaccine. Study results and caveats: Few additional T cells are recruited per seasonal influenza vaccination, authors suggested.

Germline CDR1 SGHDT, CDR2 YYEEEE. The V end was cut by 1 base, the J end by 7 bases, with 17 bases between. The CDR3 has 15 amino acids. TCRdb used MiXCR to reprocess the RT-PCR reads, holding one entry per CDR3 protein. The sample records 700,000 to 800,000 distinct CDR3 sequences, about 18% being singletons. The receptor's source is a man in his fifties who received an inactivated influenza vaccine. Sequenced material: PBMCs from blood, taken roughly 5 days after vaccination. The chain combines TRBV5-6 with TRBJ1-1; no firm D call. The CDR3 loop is CASSLNGPAGNEAFF. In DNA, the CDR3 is TGTGCCAGCAGCTTGAACGGCCCGGCGGGCAATGAAGCTTTCTTT.